This T cell receptor (beta chain) appears in the sequencing data of a study of cytomegalovirus exposure and HLA in healthy donors. Of note for this clone: What it recognizes is unknown.

Study-level points and caveats: Several of the most significant clusters were apparently associated with common viral pathogens in a later analysis. Some segments of the V type, notably TRBV6-2 and TRBV6-3, were excluded as indistinguishable.

The PCR made use of 60 Vbeta and 13 Jbeta primers. The data were produced by immunoSEQ multiplex PCR, yet TCRdb's version contains in-frame clones alone and is incomplete. The sample yields 150,000 to 200,000 clones, around 79% seen once. V lost 6 bases to trimming and J lost 1 base; unmatched junction nucleotides: 7. Per germline, CDR1 SGHKS and CDR2 YYEKEE (reference sequence). This CDR3 is built from 16 residues. The V call is TRBV5-5, the J call TRBJ2-2; TRBD1 matches 9 bases. Material for sequencing was PBMCs. The TCR was taken from a man aged 45-65 years in good health and CMV-seropositive. CDR3 sequence: CASTHMGQGNTGELFF. The CDR3 coding sequence is TGTGCCAGCACACACATGGGACAGGGGAACACCGGGGAGCTGTTTTTT.